One sample yielded the 8 T cell receptor beta chains listed below, sequenced in a study of T cell repertoires in aging, cancer and after chemotherapy. Amplification of TCR beta used genomic DNA extracted from peripheral blood. A mixed TRB-A/B primer pool amplified rearranged TRB by multiplex touch-down PCR. Via MiXCR, TCRdb re-called the multiplex PCR reads, giving one row per CDR3 protein. The top ten clones hold less than 9% of a sample with around 6,200 distinct CDR3 sequences, about 30% of them seen once. The material sequenced was blood. These receptors originate from a human donor with a blood cancer.

J is TRBJ2-5 and V is TRBV7-2, with 7 bases lining up with TRBD1. CDR1 is SGHTA, CDR2 FQGNSA, per germline. With V trimmed by 5 bases and J by 2 bases, 2 bases remained unmatched. CDR3 length equals 13 residues. CDR3 bases: TGTGCCAGCAGCACAGGGGAACAAGAGACCCAGTACTTC. Translated, it gives CASSTGEQETQYF.

The J gene is TRBJ1-5, the V gene TRBV10-3; 8 nucleotides agree with TRBD1. This CDR3 has 14 residues. J was trimmed by 7 bases and V by 4 bases; bases with no gene match: 6. Germline-derived CDR1 and CDR2 are ENHRY and SYGVKD. The DNA of the CDR3 is TGTGCCATCAGTGGGACAGGGCAACGGCAGCCCCAGCATTTT. This sequence encodes CAISGTGQRQPQHF.

Concerning this clonotype itself: One base away lies a much larger clone, so this may be a sequencing read error. The chain recombines TRBV27 with TRBJ2-1; 8 bases are shared with TRBD1. Germline CDR1 MNHEY, CDR2 SMNVEV (reference sequence). The CDR3 is 15 residues long. CDR3: CASSPDRVFYNEEFF. Here the CDR3 DNA reads TGTGCCAGCAGTCCGGACAGGGTCTTTTACAATGAGGAGTTCTTC.

Notes on this clonotype: A much larger clone is a single base away; this may be a read error. The chain uses TRBV6-2 or TRBV6-3 and TRBJ2-3, with D perhaps TRBD2 (6 bases). Germline V gene lookup returns CDR1 MNHEY and CDR2 SVGEGT. CDR3 length: 12 amino acids. CDR3 bases: TGTGCCAGCCATACTAGCACAGATACGAAGTATTTT. It encodes CASHTSTDTKYF.

The rearrangement links TRBV2 to TRBJ2-2, with 7 nucleotides matching TRBD1. With 2 bases clipped from V and 6 bases from J, the junction kept 3 bases outside the gene matches. Germline V lookup: CDR1 SNHLY, CDR2 FYNNEI. The CDR3 spans 14 residues. Here the CDR3 reads CASSEIGTAGELFF. The DNA for the CDR3 is TGTGCCAGCAGTGAAATCGGGACAGCCGGGGAGCTGTTTTTT. Complete variable domain (other parts from reference TRBV2 and TRBJ2-2): EPEVTQTPSHQVTQMGQEVILRCVPISNHLYFYWYRQILGQKVEFLVSFYNNEISEKSEIFDDQFSVERPDGSNFTLKIRSTKLEDSAMYFCASSEIGTAGELFFGEGSRLTVL.

This clonotype was found a few times. CDR3 nucleotide sequence: TGTGCCACCAGTGATTTTATGCTGGGGACCGGGGAGCTGTTTTTT. Its translation: CATSDFMLGTGELFF. The gene calls are TRBV24-1 and TRBJ2-2; no firm D call. The CDR3 length is 15 residues. Germline CDR1 is KGHDR and CDR2 is SFDVKD. V was cut by 1 base and J by 5 bases, with 10 bases left in between.

This clonotype is labeled as medium-sized (0.01 to 0.1%). This chain joins TRBV18 and TRBJ2-2, with D unresolved. The CDR3 contains 12 residues. Germline CDR1 reads KGHSH; CDR2 reads LQKENI. Trimming removed 5 bases at V and 0 bases at J, with 1 base between. This CDR3 is CASSTNTGELFF. Here the CDR3 DNA reads TGTGCCAGCTCAACGAACACCGGGGAGCTGTTTTTT.

This clonotype qualifies as medium-sized. The chain joins TRBV6-5 to TRBJ2-7; the D is unclear. Trimming removed 0 bases from V and 0 bases from J, with 6 bases in between. CDR3 length: 14 amino acids. The germline CDR1 and CDR2 sequences are MNHEY and SVGAGI. Here the CDR3 reads CASSYSAGSYEQYF. The CDR3 coding sequence is TGTGCCAGCAGTTACTCGGCTGGCTCCTACGAGCAGTACTTC.